Shown below are 28 T cell receptor beta chains from a single sample sequenced in a study of T cell changes during pregnancy in multiple sclerosis. Produced via immunoSEQ multiplex PCR; TCRdb's table is partial and in-frame only. Of some 64,000 clones listed, 92% are singletons. The specimen was peripheral blood, collected in the first trimester of pregnancy. These TCRs come from a female donor with multiple sclerosis, enrolled in a pregnancy study.

The chain links TRBV15 to TRBJ1-1; D is uncertain. Trimming shortened V by 2 bases and J by 5 bases, and 9 bases separated the two germline ends. CDR1 LNHNV and CDR2 YYDKDF come from the germline V gene (reference sequence). This CDR3 spans 13 amino acids. The CDR3 region is CATSRSRGTEAFF. The DNA for the CDR3 is TGTGCCACCAGCAGATCACGAGGGACTGAAGCTTTCTTT.

The chain recombines TRBV7-9 with TRBJ1-2; D is ambiguous. V dropped 1 base and J dropped 4 bases, with 4 bases sitting between them. Looked up from germline, CDR1 is SEHNR and CDR2 is FQNEAQ (reference sequence). The CDR3 has 12 amino acids. Here the CDR3 DNA reads TGTGCCAGCAGCTTAGATAGCTATGGCTACACCTTC. Its protein product is CASSLDSYGYTF.

This CDR3 is CASSPLSRQSSYEQYF. CDR3 DNA: TGTGCCAGCTCACCCCTAAGTAGACAGAGCTCCTACGAGCAGTACTTC. V gene TRBV18 combines with J gene TRBJ2-7; a weak D match, TRBD1 (5 bases). The germline V gene encodes CDR1 KGHSH and CDR2 LQKENI. This CDR3 contains 16 residues. Trimming left V 3 bases short and J 0 bases short, with 15 bases between.

This chain links TRBV25-1 with TRBJ2-7; 9 nucleotides line up with TRBD1. The CDR3 runs to 15 residues. Germline V gives CDR1 MGHDK, CDR2 SYGVNS. V dropped 4 bases and J dropped 5; count of bases not matched to a gene: 9. The chain's CDR3 is CASSASGTGFHEQYF. CDR3 nucleotide sequence: TGTGCCAGCAGTGCCTCCGGGACAGGGTTCCACGAGCAGTACTTC.

This clone occurred once. This chain joins TRBV4-3 and TRBJ2-1, with 9 bases identical to TRBD2. Per germline, CDR1 LGHNA and CDR2 YSLEER. Germline trimming cut 4 bases from V and 0 bases from J; bases unmatched to any gene: 4. The CDR3 totals 16 residues. The DNA of the CDR3 is TGCGCCAGCAGCCGCCAGACTAGCGGCTCCTACAATGAGCAGTTCTTC. This translates into CASSRQTSGSYNEQFF.

This rearrangement joins TRBV27 to TRBJ2-7; D perhaps matches TRBD2 (5 bases). Germline values: CDR1 MNHEY, CDR2 SMNVEV (reference sequence). The length of the CDR3 is 14 residues. V was pared by 2 bases and J by 3 bases, with 11 bases between. The CDR3 loop reads CASSLRGNIYEQYF. The CDR3 nucleotides read TGTGCCAGCAGTTTAAGAGGGAATATCTACGAGCAGTACTTC.

This clone was seen only once. This chain connects TRBV6-6 to TRBJ1-5; possibly TRBD1 for D (6 bases). The CDR3 loop spans 16 amino acids. From germline, CDR1 is MNHNY and CDR2 SVGAGI (reference sequence). The V end lost 2 bases, the J end lost 4 bases, and 15 bases lay between the germline ends. CDR3 sequence (DNA): TGTGCCAGCAGTTACGGGGGGGCAGGGGCAAATCAGCCCCAGCATTTT. It yields the protein CASSYGGAGANQPQHF.

The rearrangement links TRBV7-9 to TRBJ2-5, with D perhaps matching TRBD2 (7 bases). Trimming removed 5 bases from V and 4 bases from J, with 20 bases in between. Germline CDR1 and CDR2: SEHNR and FQNEAQ (reference sequence). CDR3 size: 16 residues. The CDR3 region has the DNA TGTGCCAGCAGCGGCCCGGGGGCGGGAGAGGGAGAGACCCAGTACTTC. Its protein is CASSGPGAGEGETQYF.

This clone has a single count. This CDR3 reads CASSSTGEGYGYTF. CDR3 coding DNA: TGTGCCAGCAGTTCGACAGGGGAGGGCTATGGCTACACCTTC. The chain uses TRBV28 and TRBJ1-2, with TRBD1 matching over 8 bases. J gave up 4 bases and V 4 bases, and 5 bases lay outside the gene matches. CDR1 MDHEN and CDR2 SYDVKM come from the germline V gene. The CDR3 spans 14 residues.

The chain employs TRBV21-1 and TRBJ2-7; TRBD2, the table's D call, was not compared with the DNA. TRBV21-1 is recorded as a pseudogene. This CDR3 comprises 16 residues. In DNA form, the CDR3 reads TGTGCCAGCAGCAAAGCGGAGGGAGCCCCCTCCTACGAGCAGTACTTC. It codes for CASSKAEGAPSYEQYF.

In DNA, the CDR3 is TGCGCCAGCAGCCAAGGAGCTGCAGATACGCAGTATTTT. Encoded protein: CASSQGAADTQYF. This chain connects TRBV4-1 to TRBJ2-3; no firm D call. V was trimmed by 1 base and J by 4 bases, leaving 6 bases between them. Germline V gives CDR1 MGHRA, CDR2 YSYEKL. The CDR3 is 13 amino acids.

The genes are TRBV19 and TRBJ2-3, with D tentatively TRBD1 (5 bases). The germline CDR1 and CDR2 sequences are LNHDA and SQIVND (reference sequence). The length of the CDR3 is 13 residues. The V end was cut by 6 bases, the J end by 1 base, with 8 bases between. The CDR3 DNA is TGTGCCAGTAGGACAGAACGCACAGATACGCAGTATTTT. Its protein is CASRTERTDTQYF. Full variable domain (remainder filled in from reference TRBV19 and TRBJ2-3): DGGITQSPKYLFRKEGQNVTLSCEQNLNHDAMYWYRQDPGQGLRLIYYSQIVNDFQKGDIAEGYSVSREKKESFPLTVTSAQKNPTAFYLCASRTERTDTQYFGPGTRLTVL.

The chain recombines TRBV7-9 with TRBJ1-1; no firm D call. The CDR3 covers 13 residues. The ends were cut back, 3 bases at V and 7 bases at J, with 12 bases in the middle. Germline CDR1 SEHNR, CDR2 FQNEAQ (reference sequence). CDR3 nucleotides: TGTGCCAGCAGCTTGGGCGTTGTGGGTGAAGCTTTCTTT. Amino acids: CASSLGVVGEAFF.

The CDR3 region has the DNA TGTGCCAGCAGTGAGGGGGGGGGCACTGAAGCTTTCTTT. It yields the protein CASSEGGGTEAFF. V and J are TRBV6-1 and TRBJ1-1; tentative D call: TRBD1 (5 bases). Germline V gene sequence: CDR1 MNHNS, CDR2 SASEGT. Trimming pared 3 bases from V and 4 bases from J, leaving 9 bases between. The CDR3 is 13 amino acids.

This chain uses TRBV12-5 with TRBJ2-1; 9 bases fit TRBD2. The V gene's germline CDR1 is LGHNT and CDR2 FRNRAP. The CDR3 is 18 residues long. The J segment lost 5 bases and the V segment lost 2 bases, leaving 13 bases of the junction unmatched. The CDR3 loop reads CASGLIAGAPPWNNEQFF. The CDR3 DNA reads TGTGCTAGTGGTTTGATAGCGGGAGCCCCCCCTTGGAACAATGAGCAGTTCTTC.

J is TRBJ1-5 and V is TRBV7-2; TRBD1 is a possible D gene (6 bases). Germline V gene lookup returns CDR1 SGHTA and CDR2 FQGNSA. The CDR3 spans 15 residues. The V end was cut by 6 bases, the J end by 1 base, with 13 bases between. The CDR3: CASSPGQNSNQPQHF. CDR3 DNA: TGTGCCAGCAGTCCAGGACAGAACAGCAATCAGCCCCAGCATTTT.

The gene calls are TRBV6-1 and TRBJ2-7; 9 nucleotides align to TRBD1. This CDR3 is 14 amino acids long. Per germline, CDR1 MNHNS and CDR2 SASEGT. J lost 4 bases, V lost 5 bases, and 6 bases had no gene match. The CDR3 spells CASSMDRGGYEQYF. CDR3 nucleotides: TGTGCCAGCAGTATGGACAGGGGTGGGTACGAGCAGTACTTC.

The CDR3 region is CASSMGQGTSDTQYF. In nucleotides, the CDR3 is TGTGCCAGCAGTATGGGACAGGGTACCTCAGATACGCAGTATTTT. This chain uses TRBV6-1 with TRBJ2-3; 9 bases match TRBD1. This CDR3 has 15 residues. The J segment lost 4 bases and the V segment lost 5 bases, leaving 7 bases of the junction unmatched. Looked up from germline, CDR1 is MNHNS and CDR2 is SASEGT.

The CDR3 reads CASSPGATGDQPQHF. CDR3 coding DNA: TGTGCCAGCAGCCCGGGAGCCACAGGGGATCAGCCCCAGCATTTT. V is TRBV7-9 and J is TRBJ1-5, with 7 bases aligning to TRBD1. CDR3 size: 15 residues. Germline V gene lookup returns CDR1 SEHNR and CDR2 FQNEAQ (reference sequence). Trimming cost V 5 bases and J 5 bases; bases outside gene matches: 9.

The chain is built from TRBV9 and TRBJ2-1, with TRBD2 matching over 7 bases. Germline lookup yields CDR1 SGDLS and CDR2 YYNGEE. CDR3 size: 15 residues. J lost 4 bases, V lost 3 bases, and 7 bases had no gene match. The DNA for the CDR3 is TGTGCCAGCAGCGAGAGGGGACTAATTTACAATGAGCAGTTCTTC. Translated: CASSERGLIYNEQFF.

J is TRBJ1-1 and V is TRBV13, with D possibly TRBD1 on 6 matching bases. The germline V gene has CDR1 PRHDT and CDR2 FYEKMQ (reference sequence). Trimming left V 6 bases short and J 8 bases short, with 19 bases between. The CDR3 sequence is 14 residues long. The CDR3 DNA follows: TGTGCCAGCAGTTTGGGGAGGGGGGTTACAGAAGCTTTCTTT. As protein: CASSLGRGVTEAFF.

This CDR3 reads CSVEDGTSGRRNEQFF. Here the CDR3 DNA reads TGCAGCGTTGAAGATGGGACTAGCGGGAGACGCAATGAGCAGTTCTTC. The V gene is TRBV29-1, the J gene TRBJ2-1; 14 nucleotides match TRBD2. Trimming removed 0 bases from V and 6 bases from J; junction bases left unmatched: 4. There are 16 residues in the CDR3. The germline V gene has CDR1 SQVTM and CDR2 ANQGSEA.

The count of this clone is one. V is TRBV7-8 and J is TRBJ2-5; a weak D match, TRBD2 (5 bases). V was cut by 5 bases and J by 4 bases, with 20 bases left in between. Germline assignment: CDR1 SGHVS and CDR2 FQNEAQ. The CDR3 is 16 residues long. The CDR3: CASSDHSWRASETQYF. CDR3 bases: TGTGCCAGCAGCGACCACAGCTGGCGGGCCTCAGAGACCCAGTACTTC.

This clone appeared a single time. The J gene is TRBJ2-4, the V gene TRBV4-3; maybe TRBD2 (6 bases). Trimming removed 0 bases from V and 5 bases from J, with 23 bases in between. The CDR3 spans 19 residues. Germline V lookup: CDR1 LGHNA, CDR2 YSLEER. CDR3 in DNA: TGCGCCAGCAGCCAAGATCCCCCCGGGACTTACGCCTGGGAAAACATTCAGTACTTC. It translates to CASSQDPPGTYAWENIQYF.

This chain connects TRBV25-1 to TRBJ2-5, with TRBD1 identical over 8 bases. V shed 6 bases and J 2 bases; nucleotides not matched to a gene: 8. CDR1 MGHDK and CDR2 SYGVNS come from the germline V gene. The CDR3 runs to 15 residues. CDR3 coding DNA: TGTGCCAGCAGCTCTTCGGGACAGGTTCAAGAGACCCAGTACTTC. It translates to CASSSSGQVQETQYF.

This chain uses TRBV6-1 with TRBJ2-7; D may be TRBD2 (5 bases). CDR1 is MNHNS, CDR2 SASEGT, per germline. This CDR3 region has 13 residues. V shed 2 bases and J shed 2 bases, with 7 bases lying between them. CDR3 bases: TGTGCCAGCAGTGAACGGGAAGCCTACGAGCAGTACTTC. Translating gives CASSEREAYEQYF.

The gene calls are TRBV5-1 and TRBJ1-3, with D perhaps TRBD1 (5 bases). The CDR3 is 17 amino acids. Trimming took 4 bases from V and 2 from J, leaving 19 bases between them. Germline CDR1 is SGHRS and CDR2 is YFSETQ. The CDR3 DNA is TGCGCCAGCAGCCCCGAGACAACACGGGGGACTGGAAACACCATATATTTT. Its translation is CASSPETTRGTGNTIYF.

The rearrangement links TRBV9 to TRBJ2-1, with 8 bases identical to TRBD2. Germline loops: CDR1 SGDLS, CDR2 YYNGEE. With V trimmed by 0 bases and J by 8 bases, 7 bases remained unmatched. The CDR3 is made up of 15 amino acids. The CDR3, as DNA: TGTGCCAGCAGCGTAGGGGGTCTAGCGGGCGATGAGCAGTTCTTC. It translates to CASSVGGLAGDEQFF. Based on the CDR3 plus reference TRBV9 and TRBJ2-1, the full variable domain is DSGVTQTPKHLITATGQRVTLRCSPRSGDLSVYWYQQSLDQGLQFLIQYYNGEERAKGNILERFSAQQFPDLHSELNLSSLELGDSALYFCASSVGGLAGDEQFFGPGTRLTVL.